This T cell receptor beta chain came from a study of blood T cell repertoires in COVID-19. Assay used: immunoSEQ multiplex PCR; TCRdb lists only in-frame clones, some missing. The data show some 450,000 clones, with about 90% seen just once and less than 0.95% held by the top ten. CDR1 and CDR2 from the germline V gene are SQVTM and ANQGSEA. The CDR3 runs 13 residues. V lost 6 bases to trimming and J lost 2 bases; unmatched junction nucleotides: 3. V gene TRBV29-1 combines with J gene TRBJ2-5, with TRBD2 matching 10 bases. The TCR comes from a man between 18 and 29 years old with COVID-19, enrolled during active disease. Specimen: peripheral blood. The CDR3 nucleotides are TGCAGCGTCGCTAGCGGGGGACAAGAGACCCAGTACTTC. It is translated as CSVASGGQETQYF.